This TCR beta chain is drawn from a study of blood T cell repertoires in COVID-19. Study-wide background: T cells, B-cell-depleted T cells, or PBMCs supplied cDNA or gDNA.

As processed by the authors: Researchers report that nucleated cell counts were estimated from reference gene primer amplification. TCRdb's copy holds only in-frame clones and misses some; the assay was immunoSEQ multiplex PCR. The V and J calls and clone size come from that table; D and trimming were worked out from the DNA. The table lists about 300,000 clones, about 90% of them singletons. From germline, CDR1 is SGHVS and CDR2 FQNEAQ. This CDR3 contains 16 residues. The V gene end was trimmed by 4 bases and the J gene end by 4 bases; junction bases not matched to a gene: 9. This sequence was found in a woman under 40 with COVID-19, enrolled during active disease. V usage is TRBV7-8 and J usage is TRBJ1-5; 8 bases align to TRBD1. Sequencing was done on a sample of peripheral blood. As DNA, the CDR3 is TGTGCCAGCAGCTCTAGCCGAAGGACAGGGAATCAGCCCCAGCATTTT. This translates into CASSSSRRTGNQPQHF.